The 32 T cell receptor beta chains given below trace back to one sample, sequenced in a study of blood T cell repertoires in COVID-19. The repertoire was sequenced with immunoSEQ multiplex PCR; TCRdb's copy has only in-frame clones and lacks some. Here the sample spans hundreds of thousands of clones, approximately 83% being singletons. The sequencing input was PBMCs or T cells enriched from blood (not recorded which). The source of these receptors is a woman between 40 and 50 years old with acute COVID-19.

The chain links TRBV13 to TRBJ1-2; D ambiguous. Trimming removed 5 bases from V and 5 bases from J, with 12 bases in between. CDR1 and CDR2 from the germline V gene are PRHDT and FYEKMQ (reference sequence). CDR3 length: 13 amino acids. In nucleotides, the CDR3 is TGTGCCAGCAGCCGCGGGAATTATTATGGCTACACCTTC. It codes for CASSRGNYYGYTF.

V and J are TRBV7-9 and TRBJ2-3, with 11 nucleotides matching TRBD2. Looked up from germline, CDR1 is SEHNR and CDR2 is FQNEAQ (reference sequence). This CDR3 spans 19 amino acids. V lost 2 bases and J lost 0; bases outside the gene matches: 10. The CDR3 DNA follows: TGTGCCAGCAGCTTAAGGTCTCTAGCGGGAGGCCTAAGCACAGATACGCAGTATTTT. This sequence encodes CASSLRSLAGGLSTDTQYF.

The DNA for the CDR3 is TGTGCCTGGAGTCTTGGCGGGAGCCTCTACGAGCAGTACTTC. Translated, it gives CAWSLGGSLYEQYF. This chain uses TRBV30 with TRBJ2-7; 7 nucleotides align to TRBD2. With 2 bases clipped from V and 3 bases from J, the junction kept 7 bases outside the gene matches. This CDR3 has 14 amino acids. CDR1 and CDR2 (germline): GTSNPN, SVGIG (reference sequence).

This chain connects TRBV19 to TRBJ2-7, with 9 nucleotides matching TRBD2. Germline V gives CDR1 LNHDA, CDR2 SQIVND (reference sequence). Trimming at V came to 0 bases and at J to 5 bases, leaving 14 bases not matched to a gene. This CDR3 has 18 residues. In nucleotides, the CDR3 is TGTGCCAGTAGTATAGATCCCCCGGGGCGGGAGGGCGAGAACGAGCAGTACTTC. Translation: CASSIDPPGREGENEQYF.

CDR3 sequence reads: CAWSFTDNYGYTF. CDR3 DNA: TGTGCCTGGAGTTTCACAGACAACTATGGCTACACCTTC. The chain links TRBV30 to TRBJ1-2; D is unclear. CDR1 and CDR2 from the germline V gene are GTSNPN and SVGIG (reference sequence). The CDR3 covers 13 residues. Trimming left V 2 bases short and J 2 bases short, with 9 bases between.

Note on this clone: Other DNA sequences in this specimen translate into the identical CDR3. The CDR3 sequence is CASSLVSGGSTDTQYF. DNA for the CDR3: TGTGCCAGCAGCTTAGTGTCCGGGGGTAGCACAGATACGCAGTATTTT. The chain recombines TRBV7-8 with TRBJ2-3; perhaps TRBD2 as D (6 bases). Germline V gene data show CDR1 as SGHVS and CDR2 as FQNEAQ. The CDR3 is 16 residues long. V gave up 1 base and J gave up 0 bases, with 11 bases separating them.

CDR3 DNA sequence: TGCGCCAGCACCCTGGGACAGGTGATGACTGAAGCTTTCTTT. As protein: CASTLGQVMTEAFF. The chain is built from TRBV5-1 and TRBJ1-1; 8 positions match TRBD1. CDR1 and CDR2 (germline): SGHRS, YFSETQ. V gave up 6 bases and J gave up 5 bases; unmatched junction bases: 9. The CDR3 is 14 amino acids.

This chain links TRBV19 with TRBJ1-5; the D is unclear. The CDR3 runs to 13 residues. The germline V gene encodes CDR1 LNHDA and CDR2 SQIVND (reference sequence). The germline V and J ends were trimmed by 10 bases and 4 bases, with 14 bases remaining between them. CDR3 region: CATRRGTNQPQHF. The CDR3 DNA reads as TGTGCCACCAGGCGGGGAACTAATCAGCCCCAGCATTTT. Filled out from reference TRBV19 and TRBJ1-5, the complete variable domain reads DGGITQSPKYLFRKEGQNVTLSCEQNLNHDAMYWYRQDPGQGLRLIYYSQIVNDFQKGDIAEGYSVSREKKESFPLTVTSAQKNPTAFYLCATRRGTNQPQHFGDGTRLSIL.

CDR3 sequence (DNA): TGTGCCATCTCAGGGTACGAGCAGTACTTC. Amino acids: CAISGYEQYF. The chain couples TRBV10-3 to TRBJ2-7; TRBD1 is a possible D gene (5 bases). Germline CDR1 ENHRY, CDR2 SYGVKD. This CDR3 spans 10 amino acids. The V and J ends lost 8 bases and 4 bases respectively, with 6 bases between them.

The rearrangement joins TRBV5-1 to TRBJ2-1; possibly TRBD2 for D (6 bases). The CDR3 length is 16 residues. V gave up 4 bases and J gave up 4 bases, with 18 bases separating them. CDR1 is SGHRS and CDR2 is YFSETQ in the germline V gene. CDR3 coding DNA: TGCGCCAGCAGCCCAGGTGGGGCCGCGGGGTACAATGAGCAGTTCTTC. It encodes CASSPGGAAGYNEQFF.

The chain links TRBV5-4 to TRBJ1-2, with 7 bases fitting TRBD1. The junction had 4 bases not matched to a gene; V was cut back by 0 bases and J by 5 bases. This CDR3 is built from 14 residues. Germline CDR1 is SGHNT and CDR2 is YYREEE (reference sequence). The CDR3: CASSLDRGVYGYTF. The DNA for the CDR3 is TGTGCCAGCAGCTTGGACAGGGGTGTGTATGGCTACACCTTC.

The J gene is TRBJ2-5, the V gene TRBV19; D is perhaps TRBD1 (6 bases). V was shortened by 5 bases and J by 1 base, with 17 bases between the two germline ends. Germline loops: CDR1 LNHDA, CDR2 SQIVND (reference sequence). CDR3 size: 16 residues. The chain's CDR3 is CASSAQQGYIQETQYF. In nucleotides, the CDR3 is TGTGCCAGTAGTGCCCAACAGGGATATATCCAAGAGACCCAGTACTTC.

CDR3 amino acids: CASSPGQGGFRNTEAFF. The CDR3 DNA follows: TGTGCCAGTAGTCCAGGACAGGGGGGATTTAGGAACACTGAAGCTTTCTTT. The gene calls are TRBV19 and TRBJ1-1, with 10 positions matching TRBD1. The CDR3 has 17 amino acids. The germline CDR1 and CDR2 sequences are LNHDA and SQIVND (reference sequence). V shed 5 bases, J shed 1 base, and the junction held 10 bases outside the gene matches.

The V gene is TRBV5-5, the J gene TRBJ2-7, with D uncertain. This CDR3 comprises 12 residues. Germline assignment: CDR1 SGHKS and CDR2 YYEKEE (reference sequence). Trimming took 4 bases from V and 3 from J, leaving 8 bases between them. The CDR3 DNA is TGTGCCAGCAGCCTACAGAACTACGAGCAGTACTTC. This gives the protein CASSLQNYEQYF.

The chain couples TRBV5-5 to TRBJ1-1, with TRBD1 identical over 8 bases. CDR1 SGHKS and CDR2 YYEKEE come from the germline V gene (reference sequence). CDR3 length: 14 residues. The trim removed 5 bases at V and 4 bases at J, leaving 7 bases unmatched. The CDR3 DNA follows: TGTGCCAGCAGACAGCTTACAGGGGGCACTGAAGCTTTCTTT. Its translation: CASRQLTGGTEAFF.

The chain carries TRBV5-1 and TRBJ1-1; D is ambiguous. V lost 1 base and J 2 bases, leaving 6 bases between the germline ends. This CDR3 contains 13 residues. Per the germline V gene, CDR1 is SGHRS and CDR2 is YFSETQ. CDR3 amino acids: CASSLTTNTEAFF. In nucleotides, the CDR3 is TGCGCCAGCAGCTTGACTACAAACACTGAAGCTTTCTTT.

This rearrangement joins TRBV6-2 or TRBV6-3 to TRBJ2-5; D perhaps matches TRBD1 (6 bases). Trimming took 0 bases from V and 5 from J, leaving 13 bases between them. Germline V gene data show CDR1 as MNHEY and CDR2 as SVGEGT. The CDR3 contains 15 residues. CDR3 protein: CASSYSDRPRETQYF. The DNA of the CDR3 is TGTGCCAGCAGTTACTCGGACAGACCTAGGGAGACCCAGTACTTC.

This clone was observed a single time. A read error may produce the germline difference seen at one junction end. The chain joins TRBV7-7 to TRBJ2-7, with 9 bases that match TRBD1. The CDR3 runs to 14 residues. Germline V gives CDR1 SSHAT, CDR2 FNYEAQ (reference sequence). The CDR3 is CASSLAGTGNEQYF. CDR3 DNA sequence: TGTGCTAGCAGCTTAGCCGGGACAGGGAATGAGCAGTACTTC.

The V call is TRBV11-2, the J call TRBJ2-1; 11 nucleotides align to TRBD2. CDR3 size: 14 residues. V was clipped by 5 bases and J by 7 bases; unmatched bases: 4. Germline assignment: CDR1 SGHAT and CDR2 FQNNGV. This chain's CDR3 is CASSIRLAGNEQFF. Here the CDR3 DNA reads TGTGCCAGCAGCATCCGACTAGCGGGAAATGAGCAGTTCTTC.

The chain couples TRBV25-1 to TRBJ1-1; 8 nucleotides match TRBD1. Germline V gives CDR1 MGHDK, CDR2 SYGVNS. The V gene end was trimmed by 5 bases and the J gene end by 3 bases; junction bases not matched to a gene: 2. CDR3 length: 13 residues. The CDR3 is CASSIQGDTEAFF. For the CDR3, the DNA is TGTGCCAGCAGTATACAGGGGGACACTGAAGCTTTCTTT.

The rearrangement links TRBV27 to TRBJ2-2, with D unresolved. The length of the CDR3 is 15 residues. CDR1 is MNHEY, CDR2 SMNVEV, per germline (reference sequence). V was trimmed by 5 bases and J by 0 bases, leaving 10 bases between them. CDR3 sequence (DNA): TGTGCCAGCAGTACCGACATAACGAACACCGGGGAGCTGTTTTTT. This encodes CASSTDITNTGELFF.

This chain uses TRBV5-1 with TRBJ2-7, with 10 bases aligning to TRBD2. J was trimmed by 6 bases and V by 0 bases; bases with no gene match: 3. Per the germline V gene, CDR1 is SGHRS and CDR2 is YFSETQ. This CDR3 is built from 14 residues. The CDR3 nucleotides are TGCGCCAGCAGCTTGGCCGTAGCGGGGGGCGAGCAGTACTTC. Protein product: CASSLAVAGGEQYF.

V is TRBV6-1 and J is TRBJ1-1; tentatively, D is TRBD1 (6 bases). V gave up 3 bases and J gave up 6 bases, with 14 bases separating them. This CDR3 contains 14 residues. Per the germline V gene, CDR1 is MNHNS and CDR2 is SASEGT. The CDR3: CASSDLGRGAEAFF. In nucleotides, the CDR3 is TGTGCCAGCAGTGACCTGGGGAGGGGGGCTGAAGCTTTCTTT.

This chain connects TRBV7-9 to TRBJ2-7; D remains unclear. The CDR3 is 14 residues long. Germline CDR1 and CDR2: SEHNR and FQNEAQ (reference sequence). Trimming pared 5 bases from V and 5 bases from J, leaving 16 bases between. The CDR3 DNA is TGTGCCAGCAGCCCCGTGAGAACGAATGACGAGCAGTACTTC. Translated, it gives CASSPVRTNDEQYF.

The chain is built from TRBV6-5 and TRBJ2-7; TRBD2 is a possible D gene (6 bases). This CDR3 has 16 amino acids. Germline V gene lookup returns CDR1 MNHEY and CDR2 SVGAGI. Trimming cost V 2 bases and J 3 bases, with 17 bases left between them. The CDR3 coding sequence is TGTGCCAGCAGTTACCGCCGACTAGTTACTGGCTACGAGCAGTACTTC. It specifies CASSYRRLVTGYEQYF.

In this sample, this clone turned up a few times. The chain recombines TRBV7-6 with TRBJ1-3; TRBD1 aligns across 7 bases. Germline values: CDR1 SGHVS, CDR2 FNYEAQ. The CDR3 is 16 residues long. V lost 3 bases to trimming and J lost 1 base; unmatched junction nucleotides: 6. Here the CDR3 reads CASSFYRDSSGNTIYF. The CDR3 nucleotides read TGTGCCAGCAGCTTCTACCGGGACAGTTCTGGAAACACCATATATTTT.

V and J are TRBV5-1 and TRBJ2-7; no clear D. With 9 bases removed from V and 5 bases from J, the gap between germline ends came to 18 bases. The CDR3 is 13 amino acids. Germline V gene lookup returns CDR1 SGHRS and CDR2 YFSETQ. CDR3: CATQYPNSDEQYF. The CDR3 DNA is TGCGCCACACAGTACCCCAACTCGGACGAGCAGTACTTC.

The chain joins TRBV7-8 to TRBJ2-7; TRBD1 agrees at 7 bases. CDR1 is SGHVS, CDR2 FQNEAQ, per germline. J gave up 3 bases and V 8 bases, and 7 bases lay outside the gene matches. The CDR3 totals 13 residues. The CDR3, as DNA: TGTGCCAGCGGGTGGACAGGTTTCTACGAGCAGTACTTC. Protein sequence: CASGWTGFYEQYF.

The chain uses TRBV7-6 and TRBJ1-1; maybe TRBD1 (6 bases). The V end was cut by 1 base, the J end by 3 bases, with 15 bases between. Looked up from germline, CDR1 is SGHVS and CDR2 is FNYEAQ. The CDR3 consists of 16 residues. CDR3 loop: CASSLVARGADTEAFF. DNA for the CDR3: TGTGCCAGCAGCTTAGTAGCCAGGGGCGCTGACACTGAAGCTTTCTTT.

V usage is TRBV2 and J usage is TRBJ2-5, with 7 bases aligning to TRBD2. CDR1 is SNHLY, CDR2 FYNNEI, per germline. The length of the CDR3 is 12 residues. The V gene end was trimmed by 9 bases and the J gene end by 6 bases; junction bases not matched to a gene: 7. The CDR3 sequence is CASTGLVQTQYF. The CDR3 DNA reads TGTGCCAGTACAGGACTAGTTCAGACCCAGTACTTC.

The chain carries TRBV5-1 and TRBJ1-1; no clear D. Trimming removed 0 bases at V and 2 bases at J, with 8 bases between. The CDR3 runs to 14 residues. Germline CDR1 reads SGHRS; CDR2 reads YFSETQ. As DNA, the CDR3 is TGCGCCAGCAGCTTGGGTCAGTCAAACACTGAAGCTTTCTTT. Protein sequence: CASSLGQSNTEAFF.

V is TRBV27 and J is TRBJ2-3; perhaps TRBD1 as D (6 bases). Germline V CDR1 and CDR2: MNHEY, SMNVEV (reference sequence). Trimming pared 10 bases from V and 2 bases from J, leaving 13 bases between. The CDR3 length is 13 residues. The DNA of the CDR3 is TGTGCCACCTGCAGGGGTACCACAGATACGCAGTATTTT. This gives the protein CATCRGTTDTQYF.